The text below deals with one TCR beta chain. PCR was performed using 60 Vbeta and 13 Jbeta primers. Measured with immunoSEQ multiplex PCR; TCRdb has only the in-frame clones, and not every one. The sample consists of more than 85,000 clones, approximately 82% of them appearing once. The sample originates from a study of cytomegalovirus exposure and HLA in healthy donors. Trimming took 0 bases from V and 8 from J, leaving 16 bases between them. The CDR3 length is 16 residues. Germline CDR1 reads KGHSH; CDR2 reads LQKENI. Sequenced sample: PBMCs. The TCR was taken from a man aged 40-49 years in good health and CMV-seronegative. The chain links TRBV18 to TRBJ1-4, with D perhaps matching TRBD1 (5 bases). The CDR3 DNA reads TGTGCCAGCTCACCACCGAGTATAACAGGTCGGGAAAAACTGTTTTTT. This translates into CASSPPSITGREKLFF.